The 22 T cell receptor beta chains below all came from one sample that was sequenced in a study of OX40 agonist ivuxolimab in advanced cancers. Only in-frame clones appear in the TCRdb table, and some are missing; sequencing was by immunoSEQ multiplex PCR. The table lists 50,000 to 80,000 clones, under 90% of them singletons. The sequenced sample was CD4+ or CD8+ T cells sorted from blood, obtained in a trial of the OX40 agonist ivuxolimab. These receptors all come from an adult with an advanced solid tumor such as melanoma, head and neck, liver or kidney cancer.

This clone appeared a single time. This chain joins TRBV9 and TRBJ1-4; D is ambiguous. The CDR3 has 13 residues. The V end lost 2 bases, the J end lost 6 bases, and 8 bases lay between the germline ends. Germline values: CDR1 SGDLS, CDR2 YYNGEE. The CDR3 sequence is CASSVGVYEKLFF. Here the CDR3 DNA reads TGTGCCAGCAGCGTCGGGGTTTATGAAAAACTGTTTTTT.

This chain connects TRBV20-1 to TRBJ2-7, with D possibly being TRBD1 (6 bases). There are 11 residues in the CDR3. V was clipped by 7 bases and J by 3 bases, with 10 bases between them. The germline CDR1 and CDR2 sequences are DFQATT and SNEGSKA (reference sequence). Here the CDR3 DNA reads TGCAGTGGTAACAGGGACTACGAGCAGTACTTC. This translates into CSGNRDYEQYF.

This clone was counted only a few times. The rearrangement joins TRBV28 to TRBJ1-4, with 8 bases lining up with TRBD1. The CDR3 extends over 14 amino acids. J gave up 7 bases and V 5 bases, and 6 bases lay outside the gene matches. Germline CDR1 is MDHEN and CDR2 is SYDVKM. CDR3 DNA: TGTGCCAGCAGTACAGGGGGGTTTAGTGAAAAACTGTTTTTT. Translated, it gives CASSTGGFSEKLFF.

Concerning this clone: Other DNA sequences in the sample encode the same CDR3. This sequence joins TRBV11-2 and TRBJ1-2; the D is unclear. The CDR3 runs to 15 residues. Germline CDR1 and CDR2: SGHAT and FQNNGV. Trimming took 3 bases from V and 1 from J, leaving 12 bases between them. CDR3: CASSLDPGRNYGYTF. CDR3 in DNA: TGTGCCAGCAGCTTGGATCCAGGCCGTAACTATGGCTACACCTTC.

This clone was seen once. The CDR3 DNA reads as TGTGCCAGCAGCCCACAGGGGGCCTCCACAGATACGCAGTATTTT. Translation: CASSPQGASTDTQYF. This chain joins TRBV7-3 and TRBJ2-3, with 9 nucleotides matching TRBD1. Germline lookup yields CDR1 SGHTA and CDR2 FQGTGA. This CDR3 is built from 15 residues. Unmatched junction bases numbered 5, after V lost 5 bases and J lost 2 bases.

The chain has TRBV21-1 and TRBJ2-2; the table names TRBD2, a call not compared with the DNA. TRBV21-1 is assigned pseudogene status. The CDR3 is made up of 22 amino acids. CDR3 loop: CASRDLDRDSTFQLSNTGELFF. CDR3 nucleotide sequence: TGTGCCAGCCGGGACTTAGACCGGGACTCCACGTTTCAACTATCGAACACCGGGGAGCTGTTTTTT.

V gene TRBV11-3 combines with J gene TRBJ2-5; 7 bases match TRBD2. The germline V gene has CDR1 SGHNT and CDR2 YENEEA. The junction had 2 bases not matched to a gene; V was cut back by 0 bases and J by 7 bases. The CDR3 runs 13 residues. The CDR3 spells CASSLESGMTQYF. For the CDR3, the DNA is TGTGCCAGCAGCTTAGAAAGCGGGATGACCCAGTACTTC.

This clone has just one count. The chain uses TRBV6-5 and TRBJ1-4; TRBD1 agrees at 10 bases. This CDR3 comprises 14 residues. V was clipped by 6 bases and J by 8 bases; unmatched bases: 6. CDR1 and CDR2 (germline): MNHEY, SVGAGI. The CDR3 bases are TGTGCCAGCAGGTCGGGACAGGGGAGGGAAAAACTGTTTTTT. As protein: CASRSGQGREKLFF.

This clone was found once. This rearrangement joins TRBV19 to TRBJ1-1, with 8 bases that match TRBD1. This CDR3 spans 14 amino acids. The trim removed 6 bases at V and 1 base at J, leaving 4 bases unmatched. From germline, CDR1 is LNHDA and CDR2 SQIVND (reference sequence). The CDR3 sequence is CASRTGAKNTEAFF. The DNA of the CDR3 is TGTGCCAGTAGGACAGGGGCTAAGAACACTGAAGCTTTCTTT.

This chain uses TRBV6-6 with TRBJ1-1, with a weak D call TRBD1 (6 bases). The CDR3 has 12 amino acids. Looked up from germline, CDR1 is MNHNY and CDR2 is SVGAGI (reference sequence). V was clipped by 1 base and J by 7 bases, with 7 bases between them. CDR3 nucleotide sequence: TGTGCCAGCAGTTACTTACAGGGTGAAGCTTTCTTT. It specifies CASSYLQGEAFF.

CDR3: CASSLEGGEYGYTF. The CDR3 DNA follows: TGTGCCAGCAGCTTGGAGGGGGGAGAATATGGCTACACCTTC. V is TRBV5-6 and J is TRBJ1-2, with D possibly being TRBD1 (6 bases). Germline V lookup: CDR1 SGHDT, CDR2 YYEEEE. The CDR3 spans 14 residues. Trimming took off 0 bases at V and 5 bases at J, with 11 bases between the two ends.

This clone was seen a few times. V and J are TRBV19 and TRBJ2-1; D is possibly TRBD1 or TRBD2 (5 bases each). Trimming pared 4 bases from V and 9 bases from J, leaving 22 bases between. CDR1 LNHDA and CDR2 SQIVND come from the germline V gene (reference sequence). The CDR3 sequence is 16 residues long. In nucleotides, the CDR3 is TGTGCCAGTAGTAAGCAGGCCGGGACCCCCGCAGGTGAGCAGTTCTTC. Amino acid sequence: CASSKQAGTPAGEQFF.

The CDR3 sequence is CASSLGGRTSYEQYF. As DNA, the CDR3 is TGTGCCAGCAGCTTGGGCGGGAGGACCTCCTACGAGCAGTACTTC. V gene TRBV5-4 combines with J gene TRBJ2-7; the match to TRBD2 covers 8 bases. The trim removed 0 bases at V and 0 bases at J, leaving 2 bases unmatched. Germline V CDR1 and CDR2: SGHNT, YYREEE (reference sequence). The CDR3 spans 15 residues. The full variable domain, rest sourced from reference TRBV5-4 and TRBJ2-7, is ETGVTQSPTHLIKTRGQQVTLRCSSQSGHNTVSWYQQALGQGPQFIFQYYREEENGRGNFPPRFSGLQFPNYSSELNVNALELDDSALYLCASSLGGRTSYEQYFGPGTRLTVT.

The CDR3 here is CASSQRGAVTGELFF. The CDR3 nucleotides read TGTGCCAGCAGCCAGAGGGGGGCTGTCACCGGGGAGCTGTTTTTT. V usage is TRBV11-2 and J usage is TRBJ2-2; D may correspond to TRBD1 or TRBD2 (6 bases each). The germline gives CDR1 SGHAT, CDR2 FQNNGV. The V end lost 5 bases, the J end lost 4 bases, and 14 bases lay between the germline ends. This CDR3 spans 15 amino acids.

This CDR3 is CASSLTRGQETQYF. The DNA of the CDR3 is TGTGCCAGCAGCTTGACGAGGGGCCAAGAGACCCAGTACTTC. V usage is TRBV5-6 and J usage is TRBJ2-5; D is perhaps TRBD1 or TRBD2 (5 bases each). With 1 base removed from V and 1 base from J, the gap between germline ends came to 8 bases. The CDR3 consists of 14 residues. In germline, CDR1 is SGHDT, CDR2 YYEEEE. The full variable domain, in which reference TRBV5-6 and TRBJ2-5 provide the parts outside the CDR3, is DAGVTQSPTHLIKTRGQQVTLRCSPKSGHDTVSWYQQALGQGPQFIFQYYEEEERQRGNFPDRFSGHQFPNYSSELNVNALLLGDSALYLCASSLTRGQETQYFGPGTRLLVL.

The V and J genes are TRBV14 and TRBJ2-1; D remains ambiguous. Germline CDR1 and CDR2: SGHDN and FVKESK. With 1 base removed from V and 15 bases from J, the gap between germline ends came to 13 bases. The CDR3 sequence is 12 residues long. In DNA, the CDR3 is TGTGCCAGCAGCCAAGTTGGGCAGTTGACGTTCTTC. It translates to CASSQVGQLTFF.

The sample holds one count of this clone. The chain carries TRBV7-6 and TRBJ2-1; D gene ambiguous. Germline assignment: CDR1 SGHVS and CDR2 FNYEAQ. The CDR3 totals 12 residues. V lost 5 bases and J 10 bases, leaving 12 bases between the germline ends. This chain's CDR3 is CASSPQQDEQFF. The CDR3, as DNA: TGTGCCAGCAGCCCACAGCAGGACGAGCAGTTCTTC.

DNA for the CDR3: TGTGCCAGCAGGCAAAGACGGACCGCTGGGCTCTACACCTTC. Protein: CASRQRRTAGLYTF. The J gene is TRBJ1-2, the V gene TRBV27; D call uncertain. Germline CDR1 and CDR2: MNHEY and SMNVEV (reference sequence). Trimming shortened V by 6 bases and J by 10 bases, and 21 bases separated the two germline ends. The CDR3 consists of 14 residues.

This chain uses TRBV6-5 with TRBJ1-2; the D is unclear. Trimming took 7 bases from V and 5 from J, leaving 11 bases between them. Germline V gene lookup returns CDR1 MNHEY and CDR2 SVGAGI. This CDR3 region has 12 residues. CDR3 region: CASTQTGYGYTF. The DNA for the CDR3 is TGTGCCAGCACCCAGACGGGGTATGGCTACACCTTC.

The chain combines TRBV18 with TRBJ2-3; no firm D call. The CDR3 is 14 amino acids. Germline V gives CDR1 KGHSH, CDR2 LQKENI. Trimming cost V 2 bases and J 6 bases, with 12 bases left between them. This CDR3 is CASSPEAVSDTQYF. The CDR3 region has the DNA TGTGCCAGCTCACCAGAGGCAGTTAGTGATACGCAGTATTTT.

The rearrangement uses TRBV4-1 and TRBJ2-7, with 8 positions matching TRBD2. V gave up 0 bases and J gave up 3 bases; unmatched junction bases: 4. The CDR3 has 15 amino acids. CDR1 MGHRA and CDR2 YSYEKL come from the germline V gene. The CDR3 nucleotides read TGCGCCAGCAGCCAAGATCCGGGGGGGTTCTACGAGCAGTACTTC. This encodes CASSQDPGGFYEQYF.

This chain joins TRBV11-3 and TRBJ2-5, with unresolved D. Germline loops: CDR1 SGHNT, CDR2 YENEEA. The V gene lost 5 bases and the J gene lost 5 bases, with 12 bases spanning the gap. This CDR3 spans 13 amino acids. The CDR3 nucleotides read TGTGCCAGCAGCGTCTCCTCGCAGGAGACCCAGTACTTC. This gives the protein CASSVSSQETQYF.